This TCR beta chain was sequenced during a study of CD8 T cells in ankylosing spondylitis listed by TCRdb under 2017. With regard to the full study: The study set out to find disease-linked TCR variants by profiling T cell receptor beta repertoires in ankylosing spondylitis patients and healthy donors. In total, the full study cohort was made up of about 110 healthy donors and about two dozen ankylosing spondylitis patients. Peripheral blood was sampled, and synovial fluid was also collected from ankylosing spondylitis patients.

The instrument given in TCRdb is Illumina HiSeq 2500. Quantitative 5'-RACE with molecular barcodes was used to prepare TCR beta libraries. The paper's processing steps were these. Disease-linked TCR variants were identified with a new computational method built on a probabilistic model of VDJ rearrangement. TCRdb itself trimmed the public reads at Q25 with fastp, ran MiXCR and retained productive beta chains. Each entry is one CDR3 protein sequence, shown with its most common DNA and genes. The V and J calls were not made by the authors but by TCRdb's processing. The sample table holds more than 300,000 distinct CDR3 sequences, of which around 8% were seen once. Of the sample, approximately 15% falls within the top ten clones. This clonotype came up a few times. Its target antigen remains unknown. Per-base quality was not reported, and no clone a single base away is much larger than it. The research as a whole found: A CD8+ phenotype was shown by the disease-linked clones, which were found at relatively low frequencies in peripheral blood. The disease-linked clones were reported to be significantly enriched in matched synovial fluid samples from ankylosing spondylitis patients. Some TCR beta motif variants had previously been reported in synovial fluid and blood of reactive arthritis patients, which suggested common disease-initiation mechanisms. A TCR beta motif of several highly homologous amino acid variants appeared characteristic of blood from ankylosing spondylitis patients.

V is reduced by 0 bases and J by 0 bases, leaving a spacing of 15 bases between them. The CDR3 runs 17 amino acids, cysteine and phenylalanine included. The kept DNA is CDR3 alone, 51 bases in frame from the first base. CDR1 and CDR2 were assigned from the germline V gene as ENHRY and SYGVKD. Input material: blood, either unsorted or a sorted T cell fraction (not recorded which). The chain is assembled from TRBV10-3 and TRBJ2-7, with no D gene named confidently. This clonotype was sampled from a male donor with ankylosing spondylitis. The CDR3 region reads CAISESGFRRFSYEQYF. The DNA sequence follows: TGTGCCATCAGTGAGTCAGGGTTTAGACGGTTCTCCTACGAGCAGTACTTC.